This T cell receptor (beta chain) originates from a study of lymphopenia after photon versus proton radiotherapy (dated 2019 in TCRdb). For the study in its entirety: The study compared the immunological effects of photon versus proton radiation therapy in patients with gastrointestinal tumors who developed high-grade lymphopenia. The cohort comprised roughly 20 patients with gastrointestinal tumors who received either photon or proton therapy and then developed lymphopenia. The study was designed to characterize how the impact on the immune system differs between the two radiation modalities. Summary of the overall study and its limitations: Proton-treated patients stayed relatively stable during treatment, while photon-treated patients lost naive T cells and TCR diversity and gained effector/memory populations. Among patients across the cohort who died, overall survival time showed an inverse correlation with a larger post-nadir drop in TCR diversity. The authors looked at the survival association only in patients who died, and they framed better survival with proton therapy as a possibility rather than a demonstrated result. After the lymphocyte count nadir, oligoclonal expansion, especially of CD8+ Temra cells, was observed in photon-treated repertoires, and the drop in diversity was driven by this expansion.

This clone turned up a few times. The clone's antigen remains unknown. Within one base of it there is no much larger clone, and no base qualities were kept. The CDR3 runs 16 amino acids, cysteine and phenylalanine included. Only the CDR3 DNA stays, 48 bases, in frame from base 1. Trimming removed 3 bases from V and 4 bases from J; the gene matches leave 5 bases unexplained. As encoded in the germline V gene, CDR1 is MDHEN while CDR2 is SYDVKM. The library was produced with the immunoSEQ multiplex PCR assay. T cell repertoires were profiled by deep sequencing of rearranged TCR beta loci, alongside multiparametric flow cytometry. TCRdb re-hosts the immuneACCESS table, in-frame sequences only. Its copies lack some clones; in the studies checked, an unresolved V gene accounts for under half of them, and the cause for the rest is not known. The sample table holds about 160,000 clones, of which approximately 91% were seen once. The top ten clonotypes cover less than 6% of the sample.

The receptor chain draws on TRBV28 and TRBJ2-1, and 11 bases in between align with TRBD2. The input for sequencing was peripheral blood, taken from a patient treated with photon-based radiotherapy. This clonotype was obtained from a man aged 45-60 years with gastric cancer. In nucleotide form, the sequence is TGTGCCAGCAGTTTCCCCCCTAGCGGGGGGTACAATGAGCAGTTCTTC. Its product reads: CASSFPPSGGYNEQFF.